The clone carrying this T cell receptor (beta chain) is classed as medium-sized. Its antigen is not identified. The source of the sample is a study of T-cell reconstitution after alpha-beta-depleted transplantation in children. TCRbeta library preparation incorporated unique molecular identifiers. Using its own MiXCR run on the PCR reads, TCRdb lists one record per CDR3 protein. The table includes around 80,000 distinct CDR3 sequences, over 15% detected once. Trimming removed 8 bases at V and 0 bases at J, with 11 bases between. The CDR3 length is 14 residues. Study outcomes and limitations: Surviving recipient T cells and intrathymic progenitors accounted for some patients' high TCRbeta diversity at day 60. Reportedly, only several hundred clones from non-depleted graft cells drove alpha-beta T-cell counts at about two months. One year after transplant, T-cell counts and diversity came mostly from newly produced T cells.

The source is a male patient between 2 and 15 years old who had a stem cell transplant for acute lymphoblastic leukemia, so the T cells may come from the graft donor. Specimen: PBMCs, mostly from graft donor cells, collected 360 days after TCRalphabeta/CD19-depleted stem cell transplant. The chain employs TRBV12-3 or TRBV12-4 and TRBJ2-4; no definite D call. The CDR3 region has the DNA TGTGCCAGCGGGAAGGATCTAGCCAAAAACATTCAGTACTTC. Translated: CASGKDLAKNIQYF.